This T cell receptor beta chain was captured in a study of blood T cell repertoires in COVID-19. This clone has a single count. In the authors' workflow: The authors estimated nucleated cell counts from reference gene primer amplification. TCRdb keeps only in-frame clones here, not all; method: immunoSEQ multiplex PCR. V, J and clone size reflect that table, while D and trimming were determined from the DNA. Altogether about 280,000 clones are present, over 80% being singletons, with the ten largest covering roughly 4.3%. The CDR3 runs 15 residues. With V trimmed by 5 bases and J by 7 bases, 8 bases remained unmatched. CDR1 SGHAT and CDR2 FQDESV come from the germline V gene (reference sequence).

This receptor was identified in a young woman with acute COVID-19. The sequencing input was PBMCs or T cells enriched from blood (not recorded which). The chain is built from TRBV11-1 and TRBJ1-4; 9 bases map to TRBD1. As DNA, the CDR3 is TGTGCCAGCAGCCCCATCGGGACAGGGAGTGAAAAACTGTTTTTT. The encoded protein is CASSPIGTGSEKLFF.